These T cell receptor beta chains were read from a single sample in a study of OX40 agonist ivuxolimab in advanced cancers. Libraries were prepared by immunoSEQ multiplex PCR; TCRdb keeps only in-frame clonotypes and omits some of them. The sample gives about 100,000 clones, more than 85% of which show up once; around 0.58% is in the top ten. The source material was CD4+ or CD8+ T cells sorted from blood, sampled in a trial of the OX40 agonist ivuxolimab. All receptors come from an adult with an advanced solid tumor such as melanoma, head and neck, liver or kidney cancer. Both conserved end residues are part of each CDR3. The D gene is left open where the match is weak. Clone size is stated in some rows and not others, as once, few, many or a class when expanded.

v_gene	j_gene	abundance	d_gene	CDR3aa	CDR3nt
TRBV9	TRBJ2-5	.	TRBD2	CASSFQGLAGETQYF	TGTGCCAGCAGCTTCCAGGGGCTAGCGGGAGAGACCCAGTACTTC
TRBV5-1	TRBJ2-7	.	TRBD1	CASSIQGASVYEQYF	TGCGCCAGCAGCATACAGGGGGCGAGCGTGTACGAGCAGTACTTC
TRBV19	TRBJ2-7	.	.	CASSRVSSYEQYF	TGTGCCAGTTCTAGGGTAAGCTCCTACGAGCAGTACTTC
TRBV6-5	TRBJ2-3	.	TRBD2	CASSHSGEGSDTQYF	TGTGCCAGCAGTCATAGCGGGGAGGGGTCAGATACGCAGTATTTT
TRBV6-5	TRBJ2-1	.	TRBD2	CASSRTRIYNEQFF	TGTGCCAGCAGTCGGACTAGAATCTACAATGAGCAGTTCTTC
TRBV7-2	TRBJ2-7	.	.	CASSLGGAVGEQYF	TGTGCCAGCAGCTTAGGAGGGGCCGTGGGGGAGCAGTACTTC
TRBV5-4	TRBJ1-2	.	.	CASSLPGGRSYGYTF	TGTGCCAGCAGCTTACCTGGGGGCAGAAGCTATGGCTACACCTTC
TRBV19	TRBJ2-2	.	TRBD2	CASSPRTSGRGTGELFF	TGTGCCAGTAGCCCACGGACTAGCGGGAGAGGTACCGGGGAGCTGTTTTTT
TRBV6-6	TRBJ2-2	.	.	CASRVGTGELFF	TGTGCCAGCAGGGTTGGCACCGGGGAGCTGTTTTTT
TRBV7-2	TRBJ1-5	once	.	CASSSYRARNQPQHF	TGTGCCAGCAGCTCATACAGGGCGCGCAATCAGCCCCAGCATTTT
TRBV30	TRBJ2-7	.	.	CAWSVLPRDCYEQYF	TGTGCCTGGAGTGTCCTCCCACGGGACTGCTACGAGCAGTACTTC
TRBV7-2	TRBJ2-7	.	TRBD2	CASSPGGGLAAYEQYF	TGTGCCAGCAGCCCAGGGGGCGGACTAGCGGCCTACGAGCAGTACTTC
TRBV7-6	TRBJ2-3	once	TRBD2	CASSSRGTSGGDTQYF	TGTGCCAGCAGCTCTCGGGGGACTAGCGGAGGGGATACGCAGTATTTT
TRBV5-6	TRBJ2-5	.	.	CASSLVRAVGETQYF	TGTGCCAGCAGCTTGGTGAGGGCGGTAGGAGAGACCCAGTACTTC
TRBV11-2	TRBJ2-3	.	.	CASSLVASGTDTQYF	TGTGCCAGCAGCTTAGTAGCTAGCGGCACAGATACGCAGTATTTT
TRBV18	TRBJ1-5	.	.	CASSPPGPNQPQHF	TGTGCCAGCTCACCACCCGGGCCCAATCAGCCCCAGCATTTT
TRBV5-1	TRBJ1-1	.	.	CASSLDGMLDTEAFF	TGCGCCAGCAGCTTGGATGGGATGCTAGACACTGAAGCTTTCTTT
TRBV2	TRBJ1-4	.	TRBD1	CASSEQGGTNEKLFF	TGTGCCAGCAGTGAGCAGGGGGGGACTAATGAAAAACTGTTTTTT
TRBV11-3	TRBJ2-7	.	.	CASSRTSLGTYEQYF	TGTGCCAGCAGTAGGACTTCTCTCGGTACCTACGAGCAGTACTTC
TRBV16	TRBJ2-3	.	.	CASSQRVGSDTDTQYF	TGTGCCAGCAGCCAACGGGTCGGGAGCGACACAGATACGCAGTATTTT
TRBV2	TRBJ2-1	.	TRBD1	CATAGTGAYNEQFF	TGTGCCACCGCCGGGACAGGGGCATACAATGAGCAGTTCTTC
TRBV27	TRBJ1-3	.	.	CASSPIQGDAGNTIYF	TGTGCCAGCAGTCCTATACAGGGAGATGCTGGAAACACCATATATTTT
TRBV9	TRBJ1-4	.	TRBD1	CASSPGTVSEKLFF	TGTGCCAGCAGCCCAGGGACAGTTAGTGAAAAACTGTTTTTT
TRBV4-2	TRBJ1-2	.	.	CASSQESGDYGYTF	TGTGCCAGCAGCCAAGAAAGCGGTGACTATGGCTACACCTTC
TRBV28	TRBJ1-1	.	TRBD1	CASSSPVNRGLTQAFF	TGTGCCAGCAGTTCCCCCGTGAACAGGGGGCTTACTCAAGCTTTCTTT
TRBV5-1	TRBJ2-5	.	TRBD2	CASSLGAGVYSETQYF	TGCGCCAGCAGCTTGGGGGCGGGAGTCTACTCAGAGACCCAGTACTTC